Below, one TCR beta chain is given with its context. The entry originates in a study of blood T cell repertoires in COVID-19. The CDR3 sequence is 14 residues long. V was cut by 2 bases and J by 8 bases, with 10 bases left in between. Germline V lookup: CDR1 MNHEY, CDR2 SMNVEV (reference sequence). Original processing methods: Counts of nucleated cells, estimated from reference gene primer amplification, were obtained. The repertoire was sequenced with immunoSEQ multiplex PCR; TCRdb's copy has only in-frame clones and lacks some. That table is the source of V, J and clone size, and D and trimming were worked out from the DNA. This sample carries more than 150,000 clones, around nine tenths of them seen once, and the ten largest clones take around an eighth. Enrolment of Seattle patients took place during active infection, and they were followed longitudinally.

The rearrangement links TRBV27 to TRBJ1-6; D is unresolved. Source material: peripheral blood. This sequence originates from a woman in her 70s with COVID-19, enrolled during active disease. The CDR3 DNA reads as TGTGCCAGCAGTTTAACTGGGCAAGATTCACCCCTCCACTTT. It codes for CASSLTGQDSPLHF.